Here is one TCR beta chain with its context. Antigen: not known. Unexposed donor CD4+ T cells date from about 2011-2018, before the COVID-19 pandemic. After less than 11 days of culture, CD4+ T cells were isolated. Testing used SARS-CoV-2 S/N and four cold-coronavirus spikes on unexposed-donor CD4+ T cells, cells permitting. Germline CDR1 is SGHRS and CDR2 is YFSETQ. The CDR3 is 14 amino acids. V shed 4 bases and J shed 5 bases, with 13 bases lying between them. The repertoire was sequenced with immunoSEQ multiplex PCR; TCRdb's copy has only in-frame clones and lacks some. The sample yields some 11,000 clones, under 80% seen once. The data belong to a study of CD4 T cells in relation to SARS-CoV-2 and coronaviruses. Turning to the study itself: Negative control cultures got HIV-1 Nef peptides or no peptide. Crossreactive spike epitopes shared across donors were mapped to their HLA restriction. Study-level points and caveats: Each donor contributed either pre-pandemic or post-infection samples, not both.

The V call is TRBV5-1, the J call TRBJ1-5; perhaps TRBD1 as D (5 bases). This sequence originates from a human donor in good health. Specimen: CD4+ T cells from PBMCs, cultured in vitro. As DNA, the CDR3 is TGCGCCAGCAGCCCGGGGCAGGGCCATCAGCCCCAGCATTTT. Protein product: CASSPGQGHQPQHF.